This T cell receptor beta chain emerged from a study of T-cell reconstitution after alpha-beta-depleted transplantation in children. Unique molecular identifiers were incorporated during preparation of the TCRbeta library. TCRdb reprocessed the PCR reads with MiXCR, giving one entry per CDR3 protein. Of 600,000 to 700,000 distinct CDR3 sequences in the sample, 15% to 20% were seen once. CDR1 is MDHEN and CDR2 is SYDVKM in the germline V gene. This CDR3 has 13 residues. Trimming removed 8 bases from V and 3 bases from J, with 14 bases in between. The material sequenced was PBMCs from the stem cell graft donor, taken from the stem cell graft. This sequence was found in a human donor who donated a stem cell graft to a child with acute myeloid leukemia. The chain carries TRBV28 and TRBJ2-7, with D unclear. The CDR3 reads CASGSGPLYEQYV. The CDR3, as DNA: TGTGCCAGCGGGTCGGGTCCCCTCTACGAGCAGTACGTC.